The 5 T cell receptor beta chains in this list originate from one sample, sequenced in a study of glioma-infiltrating T cells. TCR alpha and beta CDR3 regions were amplified from RNA using iRepertoire nested multiplex PCR. TCRdb redid the calling of the multiplex PCR reads with MiXCR, one entry per CDR3 protein. The table shows a few hundred thousand distinct CDR3 sequences, with around 38% occurring only once. Sequencing was performed on glioma tissue, nonneoplastic brain tissue, or PBMCs (not recorded which). The receptor set was obtained from a human donor with low-grade glioma or glioblastoma, undergoing nonglioma brain surgery, or in good health (not recorded which).

This clonotype was detected only a few times. This chain joins TRBV12-3 or TRBV12-4 and TRBJ1-3, with D possibly TRBD1 on 6 matching bases. This CDR3 region has 16 residues. Trimming cost V 5 bases and J 3 bases, with 17 bases left between them. The chain's CDR3 is CASSQGQIQVGNTIYF. In DNA form, the CDR3 reads TGTGCCAGCAGTCAAGGACAGATCCAAGTTGGAAACACCATATATTTT.

On this clonotype: Being one base from a much bigger clone, this may be a read error. The V and J genes are TRBV6-5 and TRBJ2-7; D is uncertain. The length of the CDR3 is 14 residues. CDR1 and CDR2 (germline): MNHEY, SVGAGI. V was clipped by 6 bases and J by 0 bases, with 12 bases between them. The CDR3 DNA reads TGTGCCAGCAGGCTGGGGATCCACTCCTACGAGCAGTACTTC. Protein sequence: CASRLGIHSYEQYF.

This clonotype was detected a few times. The rearrangement uses TRBV28 and TRBJ1-5; unclear D gene. The ends were cut back, 4 bases at V and 0 bases at J, with 19 bases in the middle. CDR3 size: 18 residues. Germline-derived CDR1 and CDR2 are MDHEN and SYDVKM. Written as DNA, the CDR3 is TGTGCCAGCAGTTGTCACGAAGCCGCCTGTTATAGCAATCAGCCCCAGCATTTT. Encoded protein: CASSCHEAACYSNQPQHF. The full variable domain, rest sourced from reference TRBV28 and TRBJ1-5, is DVKVTQSSRYLVKRTGEKVFLECVQDMDHENMFWYRQDPGLGLRLIYFSYDVKMKEKGDIPEGYSVSREKKERFSLILESASTNQTSMYLCASSCHEAACYSNQPQHFGDGTRLSIL.

This clonotype was detected only a few times. The J gene is TRBJ2-1, the V gene TRBV15; D remains unclear. The V gene's germline CDR1 is LNHNV and CDR2 YYDKDF (reference sequence). V was clipped by 4 bases and J by 1 base, with 17 bases between them. This CDR3 is 17 amino acids long. CDR3 sequence: CATSIAVRHTSYNEQFF. The CDR3 nucleotides are TGTGCCACCAGCATCGCGGTTAGACACACGTCCTACAATGAGCAGTTCTTC. Drawing the rest from reference TRBV15 and TRBJ2-1, the complete variable domain is DAMVIQNPRYQVTQFGKPVTLSCSQTLNHNVMYWYQQKSSQAPKLLFHYYDKDFNNEADTPDNFQSRRPNTSFCFLDIRSPGLGDTAMYLCATSIAVRHTSYNEQFFGPGTRLTVL.

The chain carries TRBV5-5 and TRBJ2-5; 7 bases match TRBD1. Per the germline V gene, CDR1 is SGHKS and CDR2 is YYEKEE (reference sequence). The CDR3 has 14 residues. The ends lost 4 bases at V and 4 bases at J; junction bases unmatched: 7. CDR3 sequence reads: CASSLRGRGETQYF. CDR3 nucleotides: TGTGCCAGCAGCCTAAGGGGGCGCGGAGAGACCCAGTACTTC.